This T cell receptor beta chain was obtained from a study of regulatory T cells in long-lasting Graves disease. iRepertoire HTBI primers and Arm-PCR of CDR3 regions built TCR beta libraries. TCRdb itself ran the multiplex PCR reads through MiXCR, one entry per CDR3 protein. The sample records around 470,000 distinct CDR3 sequences, 14% being singletons. This clonotype was detected many times. Its matching antigen is unknown. This CDR3 has 16 residues. The J segment lost 4 bases and the V segment lost 3 bases, leaving 7 bases of the junction unmatched. Germline CDR1 reads LGHDT; CDR2 reads YNNKEL (reference sequence). The study, taken as a whole, reports: TRBV28, TRBJ1-2 and TRBJ2-5 were favored in persistent disease.

Time point noted: newly diagnosed GD, antithyroid drugs for less than 3 months. Generation of the TCR library employed RNA extracted from PBMCs. The same sample was also studied in work on T cells in Graves' hyperthyroidism and ophthalmopathy. As that report states: Initially, a first-round RT-PCR of the TCR CDR3 employed the HTBI primer set.

The V call is TRBV3-1, the J call TRBJ2-2; 8 nucleotides line up with TRBD2. This specimen consisted of peripheral blood mononuclear cells (PBMCs), obtained at new diagnosis, from a patient treated with antithyroid drugs. This TCR was recovered from a woman in her forties or fifties with Graves disease. The CDR3 is CASSQSPGGSTGELFF. CDR3 in DNA: TGTGCCAGCAGCCAGAGTCCGGGAGGGAGCACCGGGGAGCTGTTTTTT.